This T cell receptor beta chain stems from a study of blood T cell repertoires in COVID-19. For the study at large: Sources were T cells, B-cell-depleted T cells, or PBMCs; the material itself was cDNA or gDNA.

Measured with immunoSEQ multiplex PCR; TCRdb has only the in-frame clones, and not every one. This table has about 310,000 clones, approximately 91% appearing once. CDR3 length equals 13 residues. Per the germline V gene, CDR1 is LGHNT and CDR2 is FRNRAP. V lost 4 bases, J lost 7 bases, and 4 bases stayed unmatched. Each recovered donor of Cohort 3 presented with two negative PCRs, clearance, or symptom resolution. The origin of this receptor is a woman in her thirties or forties who had recovered from COVID-19. The source material was PBMCs or T cells enriched from blood (not recorded which). This chain uses TRBV12-5 with TRBJ2-1, with TRBD1 identical over 7 bases. The CDR3 spells CASGSGQVNEQFF. CDR3 DNA: TGTGCTAGTGGTTCCGGACAGGTAAATGAGCAGTTCTTC.